This TCR beta chain came from a study of cytomegalovirus exposure and HLA in healthy donors. Overall study findings and caveats: In a later analysis, HLA-associated beta chains showed higher expansion and lower generation probabilities than comparable chains. The records held CMV serostatus as the only immune exposure information.

In the PCR, 60 Vbeta and 13 Jbeta primers were used. Assay: immunoSEQ multiplex PCR; the TCRdb copy retains only in-frame clones and omits some. Of fewer than 250,000 clones listed, approximately 86% are singletons. Concerning this clone: Its antigen is as yet unknown.

This TCR was recovered from a woman under 30 in good health and CMV-seronegative. What was sequenced was PBMCs.

CDR3 sequence: CASSEGRTEAFF. The CDR3, as DNA: TGTGCCAGCAGTGAAGGTCGTACTGAAGCTTTCTTT. V and J are TRBV6-1 and TRBJ1-1; no reliable D call. Germline V gene sequence: CDR1 MNHNS, CDR2 SASEGT. CDR3 length: 12 amino acids. V was shortened by 1 base and J by 5 bases, with 5 bases between the two germline ends.